This TCR beta chain is from a study of regulatory T cells in long-lasting Graves disease. For TCR beta, libraries came from iRepertoire HTBI primers and Arm-PCR of CDR3 regions. TCRdb recomputed calls from the multiplex PCR reads with MiXCR, one row per CDR3 protein. The repertoire has approximately 470,000 distinct CDR3 sequences, under 25% of them found once; the top ten carry 7% to 10%. Time point noted: persistent/refractory GD, antithyroid drugs over 5 years with positive TRAb. After RNA was extracted from PBMCs, the TCR library was made from it. Graves' disease diagnosis used American Thyroid Association guidelines. About this clonotype itself: Its antigen is not known.

Per germline, CDR1 KGHDR and CDR2 SFDVKD. The CDR3 has 15 amino acids. V was pared by 0 bases and J by 9 bases, with 14 bases between. General observations from the study: Preferential use of TRBV28, TRBJ1-2 and TRBJ2-5 was seen in persistent disease.

The rearrangement links TRBV24-1 to TRBJ2-1, with a tentative D call TRBD2 (6 bases). This specimen consisted of peripheral blood mononuclear cells (PBMCs), obtained when the disease was refractory, from a patient treated with antithyroid drugs. The sequence was obtained from a female donor with Graves disease. CDR3 bases: TGTGCCACCAGTGATTTGTGGGGGGTTAAGGGTGAGCAGTTCTTC. Protein product: CATSDLWGVKGEQFF.